Listed here are 6 T cell receptor beta chains from one sample, sequenced in a study of CD8 T cells in ankylosing spondylitis. One entry per CDR3 protein results from TCRdb running MiXCR on the 5' RACE reads. The data show about 240,000 distinct CDR3 sequences, with 8.6% seen just once and nearly 7% held by the top ten. The sequenced sample was blood, either unsorted or a sorted T cell fraction (not recorded which). The receptors derive from a male donor with ankylosing spondylitis or in good health (not recorded which).

The chain carries TRBV20-1 and TRBJ2-7; possibly TRBD2 for D (5 bases). Germline CDR1 and CDR2: DFQATT and SNEGSKA (reference sequence). Trimming took 0 bases from V and 2 from J, leaving 17 bases between them. CDR3 size: 16 residues. In DNA form, the CDR3 reads TGCAGTGCTAGAGATAGATCTAGCCCATCAACCTACGAGCAGTACTTC. This translates into CSARDRSSPSTYEQYF.

This clonotype showed up many times. The chain uses TRBV20-1 and TRBJ1-5; TRBD1 agrees at 7 bases. This CDR3 is built from 14 residues. Trimming at V came to 2 bases and at J to 6 bases, leaving 7 bases not matched to a gene. Germline V CDR1 and CDR2: DFQATT, SNEGSKA (reference sequence). CDR3 sequence (DNA): TGCAGTGCTAGATCCCGGCGACAGGGTCAGCCCCAGCATTTT. Translating it yields CSARSRRQGQPQHF.

The chain has TRBV19 and TRBJ2-1, with TRBD2 matching over 8 bases. The CDR3 loop spans 16 amino acids. After removal of 5 bases from V and 8 bases from J, the junction contained 14 bases not matched to a gene. Germline values: CDR1 LNHDA, CDR2 SQIVND (reference sequence). In nucleotides, the CDR3 is TGTGCCAGTAGTGACCTAGGGGGGACTAGTGGGGATGAGCAGTTCTTC. Protein product: CASSDLGGTSGDEQFF.

This clonotype was seen at least ten times. This chain joins TRBV7-9 and TRBJ2-7; D unclear. V was pared by 0 bases and J by 7 bases, with 10 bases between. Per germline, CDR1 SEHNR and CDR2 FQNEAQ (reference sequence). The CDR3 extends over 13 amino acids. In nucleotides, the CDR3 is TGTGCCAGCAGCTTAGCCCCCGAATTGGAGCAGTACTTC. It encodes CASSLAPELEQYF.

This clonotype was detected ten times or more. The chain links TRBV3-1 to TRBJ1-2; D not resolved. The CDR3 length is 14 residues. CDR1 is LGHDT and CDR2 is YNNKEL in the germline V gene (reference sequence). Trimming stripped 6 bases from V and 8 bases from J, with 19 bases between. CDR3 bases: TGTGCCAGCAGTCCAACGAAAGCGCCTGCGGGCTACACCTTC. It specifies CASSPTKAPAGYTF.

This clonotype has ten or more counts. The V call is TRBV29-1, the J call TRBJ1-1; the D gene is possibly TRBD1 (6 bases). Trimming shortened V by 6 bases and J by 1 base, and 18 bases separated the two germline ends. Germline-derived CDR1 and CDR2 are SQVTM and ANQGSEA. The CDR3 is made up of 15 amino acids. This CDR3 is CSVLGAFGQNTEAFF. CDR3 coding DNA: TGCAGCGTGCTGGGGGCCTTTGGACAGAACACTGAAGCTTTCTTT.